The 28 T cell receptor beta chains below were found in one sample sequenced in a study of shared T cell receptors in the human thymus. Assay: immunoSEQ multiplex PCR; the TCRdb copy retains only in-frame clones and omits some. In the table there are hundreds of thousands of clones, roughly 86% of which are singletons. The sample also formed part of further work on human thymus T cells.

The sample was thymocytes. Source of these receptors: a boy younger than two with a congenital heart defect.

The J gene is TRBJ2-7, the V gene TRBV28; 8 positions agree with TRBD1. Losses at the gene ends were 5 bases for V and 6 bases for J; bases not matched to a gene: 12. CDR3 size: 15 residues. Germline CDR1 MDHEN, CDR2 SYDVKM. CDR3 sequence (DNA): TGTGCCAGCAGTGGGCGGACAGGGACGTTATTCGAGCAGTACTTC. Amino acid sequence: CASSGRTGTLFEQYF. Full variable domain (rest looked up from reference TRBV28 and TRBJ2-7): DVKVTQSSRYLVKRTGEKVFLECVQDMDHENMFWYRQDPGLGLRLIYFSYDVKMKEKGDIPEGYSVSREKKERFSLILESASTNQTSMYLCASSGRTGTLFEQYFGPGTRLTVT.

CDR3 DNA sequence: TGTGCCAGCAATCCTAATTACCCTAACTCCTACAATGAGCAGTTCTTC. This sequence encodes CASNPNYPNSYNEQFF. The chain has TRBV27 and TRBJ2-1; D unresolved. The CDR3 contains 16 residues. Germline loops: CDR1 MNHEY, CDR2 SMNVEV (reference sequence). V dropped 7 bases and J dropped 0 bases, with 16 bases sitting between them.

The DNA of the CDR3 is TGTGCCAGCAGTCCCGGGACAAAAAAACTGTTTTTT. Its translation: CASSPGTKKLFF. The chain has TRBV28 and TRBJ1-4; possible D gene TRBD1, 6 bases. The CDR3 runs 12 residues. Germline loops: CDR1 MDHEN, CDR2 SYDVKM. Trimming cost V 5 bases and J 9 bases, with 10 bases left between them.

The rearrangement links TRBV15 to TRBJ2-1; D remains unclear. Germline V CDR1 and CDR2: LNHNV, YYDKDF (reference sequence). V dropped 4 bases and J dropped 0 bases, with 10 bases sitting between them. There are 15 residues in the CDR3. CDR3 loop: CATSTQNTSYNEQFF. CDR3 in DNA: TGTGCCACCAGCACACAGAACACCTCCTACAATGAGCAGTTCTTC.

CDR3 in DNA: TGTGCCAGCAGCTTTGGGAGGCACACCCTTAGCAATCAGCCCCAGCATTTT. Amino acids: CASSFGRHTLSNQPQHF. This chain uses TRBV7-2 with TRBJ1-5; D is uncertain. Trimming left V 3 bases short and J 0 bases short, with 15 bases between. CDR1 SGHTA and CDR2 FQGNSA come from the germline V gene. The CDR3 runs 17 residues. Combining the CDR3 with reference TRBV7-2 and TRBJ1-5 gives the whole variable domain GAGVSQSPSNKVTEKGKDVELRCDPISGHTALYWYRQSLGQGLEFLIYFQGNSAPDKSGLPSDRFSAERTGGSVSTLTIQRTQQEDSAVYLCASSFGRHTLSNQPQHFGDGTRLSIL.

The chain employs TRBV27 and TRBJ2-3; 7 bases fit TRBD2. The CDR3 runs to 18 residues. V trimming: 6 bases; J trimming: 3 bases; junction bases outside the gene matches: 18. The germline V gene encodes CDR1 MNHEY and CDR2 SMNVEV (reference sequence). CDR3 region: CASRLKRGVDNVTDTQYF. In DNA, the CDR3 is TGTGCCAGCAGATTAAAACGGGGGGTTGATAATGTAACAGATACGCAGTATTTT.

V is TRBV6-1 and J is TRBJ2-3; TRBD2 matches 7 bases. Trimming took 6 bases from V and 2 from J; bases not matched to a gene: 5. The CDR3 has 14 residues. The V gene's germline CDR1 is MNHNS and CDR2 SASEGT. The CDR3 DNA is TGTGCCAGCAGGGCTAGCGGAGCCACAGATACGCAGTATTTT. Translating it yields CASRASGATDTQYF.

V is TRBV14 and J is TRBJ1-6, with D uncertain. The germline CDR1 and CDR2 sequences are SGHDN and FVKESK. Trimming took 4 bases from V and 0 from J, leaving 16 bases between them. This CDR3 has 18 residues. Here the CDR3 reads CASSPRQVPYSYNSPLHF. CDR3 DNA sequence: TGTGCCAGCAGCCCCAGACAAGTCCCCTACTCCTATAATTCACCCCTCCACTTT.

V and J are TRBV7-6 and TRBJ2-7; 10 bases align to TRBD1. Losses at the gene ends were 5 bases for V and 4 bases for J; bases not matched to a gene: 11. The CDR3 contains 16 residues. Germline assignment: CDR1 SGHVS and CDR2 FNYEAQ. The DNA for the CDR3 is TGTGCCAGCAGCAGGGGCCGGGACAGGGGTTCTTACGAGCAGTACTTC. It codes for CASSRGRDRGSYEQYF.

The chain uses TRBV10-1 and TRBJ2-1, with D perhaps matching TRBD2 (7 bases). This CDR3 is built from 16 residues. Germline assignment: CDR1 WNHNN and CDR2 SYGVQD (reference sequence). V was pared by 3 bases and J by 6 bases, with 18 bases between. CDR3 protein: CASSELRGSRGNEQFF. The CDR3 DNA reads as TGCGCCAGCAGTGAACTACGCGGGAGCAGGGGCAATGAGCAGTTCTTC.

This clone was recorded a few times. The genes are TRBV27 and TRBJ2-2; 7 bases are a match to TRBD1. The CDR3 spans 17 residues. Looked up from germline, CDR1 is MNHEY and CDR2 is SMNVEV (reference sequence). The trim removed 0 bases at V and 0 bases at J, leaving 4 bases unmatched. CDR3 nucleotides: TGTGCCAGCAGTTTATCGGAGGACAGGACGAACACCGGGGAGCTGTTTTTT. It yields the protein CASSLSEDRTNTGELFF.

The rearrangement uses TRBV5-1 and TRBJ1-4; 9 positions agree with TRBD1. The CDR3 totals 16 residues. Germline values: CDR1 SGHRS, CDR2 YFSETQ. V lost 2 bases, J lost 5 bases, and 7 bases stayed unmatched. CDR3 residues: CASSFTQGQGNEKLFF. The CDR3 DNA reads TGCGCCAGCAGCTTTACACAAGGACAGGGGAATGAAAAACTGTTTTTT.

The rearrangement joins TRBV29-1 to TRBJ2-1; 9 bases are shared with TRBD2. J was trimmed by 5 bases and V by 6 bases; bases with no gene match: 20. CDR3 length: 18 amino acids. The germline V gene encodes CDR1 SQVTM and CDR2 ANQGSEA. The CDR3 spells CSVPRVTLAGVDDNEQFF. The CDR3 coding sequence is TGCAGCGTCCCCAGGGTAACCTTAGCGGGAGTAGATGACAATGAGCAGTTCTTC.

V gene TRBV28 combines with J gene TRBJ2-3; weak D call: TRBD2 (6 bases). This CDR3 spans 18 amino acids. Germline V gene sequence: CDR1 MDHEN, CDR2 SYDVKM. Trimming pared 4 bases from V and 1 base from J, leaving 21 bases between. CDR3 sequence: CASSSPPGSGTGTDTQYF. The CDR3 DNA is TGTGCCAGCAGTTCCCCCCCAGGGTCTGGGACTGGCACAGATACGCAGTATTTT.

The J gene is TRBJ2-3, the V gene TRBV7-3, with D unclear. Germline assignment: CDR1 SGHTA and CDR2 FQGTGA. The CDR3 covers 16 residues. The V gene lost 2 bases and the J gene lost 2 bases, with 14 bases spanning the gap. The DNA for the CDR3 is TGTGCCAGCAGCTTACGTCCGGAGCACTACACAGATACGCAGTATTTT. Amino acid sequence: CASSLRPEHYTDTQYF.

The rearrangement uses TRBV30 and TRBJ2-6; TRBD1 is a possible D gene (6 bases). The CDR3 is made up of 16 amino acids. Deletions cut 2 bases from V and 2 bases from J, with 13 bases between. The V gene's germline CDR1 is GTSNPN and CDR2 SVGIG (reference sequence). The CDR3: CAWSKRQETGANVLTF. The CDR3 bases are TGTGCCTGGAGTAAGCGACAGGAGACTGGGGCCAACGTCCTGACTTTC.

The chain is built from TRBV28 and TRBJ2-2, with unresolved D. The CDR3 consists of 13 residues. The germline gives CDR1 MDHEN, CDR2 SYDVKM. The germline V and J ends were trimmed by 3 bases and 5 bases, with 7 bases remaining between them. CDR3 in amino acids: CASSFPLTGELFF. CDR3 nucleotide sequence: TGTGCCAGCAGTTTTCCCCTGACCGGGGAGCTGTTTTTT.

The chain uses TRBV5-6 and TRBJ2-5; possibly TRBD2 for D (5 bases). The CDR3 sequence is 14 residues long. Trimming took off 4 bases at V and 5 bases at J, with 15 bases between the two ends. CDR1 is SGHDT, CDR2 YYEEEE, per germline. The CDR3: CASSHGLPRETQYF. The CDR3 nucleotides are TGTGCCAGCAGCCATGGACTGCCACGGGAGACCCAGTACTTC. The variable domain in full, completed from reference TRBV5-6 and TRBJ2-5, reads DAGVTQSPTHLIKTRGQQVTLRCSPKSGHDTVSWYQQALGQGPQFIFQYYEEEERQRGNFPDRFSGHQFPNYSSELNVNALLLGDSALYLCASSHGLPRETQYFGPGTRLLVL.

This clone was seen only once. The rearrangement links TRBV7-2 to TRBJ2-1; D is perhaps TRBD2 (5 bases). The CDR3 has 13 residues. V was shortened by 6 bases and J by 5 bases, with 11 bases between the two germline ends. Germline values: CDR1 SGHTA, CDR2 FQGNSA. This CDR3 reads CASSTTRDNEQFF. The CDR3 DNA follows: TGTGCCAGCAGTACCACTAGAGACAATGAGCAGTTCTTC. Using reference TRBV7-2 and TRBJ2-1 for the parts outside the CDR3, the full variable domain is GAGVSQSPSNKVTEKGKDVELRCDPISGHTALYWYRQSLGQGLEFLIYFQGNSAPDKSGLPSDRFSAERTGGSVSTLTIQRTQQEDSAVYLCASSTTRDNEQFFGPGTRLTVL.

This clone occurred once. The chain joins TRBV5-1 to TRBJ2-7; no clear D gene. The CDR3 length is 16 residues. V was pared by 2 bases and J by 5 bases, with 20 bases between. Germline V gives CDR1 SGHRS, CDR2 YFSETQ. CDR3 sequence reads: CASSLVGLLLSDEQYF. For the CDR3, the DNA is TGCGCCAGCAGCTTAGTGGGCCTCCTCCTATCGGACGAGCAGTACTTC. The full variable domain, rest sourced from reference TRBV5-1 and TRBJ2-7, is KAGVTQTPRYLIKTRGQQVTLSCSPISGHRSVSWYQQTPGQGLQFLFEYFSETQRNKGNFPGRFSGRQFSNSRSEMNVSTLELGDSALYLCASSLVGLLLSDEQYFGPGTRLTVT.

This chain connects TRBV9 to TRBJ2-7, with D unclear. Germline CDR1 is SGDLS and CDR2 is YYNGEE. Trimming left V 3 bases short and J 2 bases short, with 12 bases between. This CDR3 comprises 14 residues. CDR3 sequence: CASSARTVPYEQYF. The CDR3 region has the DNA TGTGCCAGCAGCGCACGAACGGTACCCTACGAGCAGTACTTC.

V usage is TRBV6-5 and J usage is TRBJ1-1; D might be TRBD1 (5 bases). This CDR3 is built from 13 residues. Germline CDR1 reads MNHEY; CDR2 reads SVGAGI. Trimming stripped 3 bases from V and 5 bases from J, with 10 bases between. The DNA for the CDR3 is TGTGCCAGCAGTTATGCAGGGAGGACTGAAGCTTTCTTT. Translated: CASSYAGRTEAFF.

This clone occurred a few times. This rearrangement joins TRBV7-6 to TRBJ2-1, with D maybe TRBD2 (5 bases). Germline loops: CDR1 SGHVS, CDR2 FNYEAQ. Trimming pared 5 bases from V and 1 base from J, leaving 21 bases between. There are 18 residues in the CDR3. The CDR3 nucleotides are TGTGCCAGCAGCCTTAAGCCTGATACTAGGTTGTCCTACAATGAGCAGTTCTTC. Translating it yields CASSLKPDTRLSYNEQFF.

The chain employs TRBV6-4 and TRBJ1-2; 9 nucleotides line up with TRBD1. Germline loops: CDR1 MRHNA, CDR2 SNTAGT. This CDR3 contains 12 residues. The trim removed 7 bases at V and 4 bases at J, leaving 1 base unmatched. The CDR3 sequence is CASKGQGYGYTF. CDR3 nucleotide sequence: TGTGCCAGCAAGGGACAGGGCTATGGCTACACCTTC.

The genes are TRBV7-9 and TRBJ2-6, with 8 bases lining up with TRBD2. The germline gives CDR1 SEHNR, CDR2 FQNEAQ (reference sequence). The J segment lost 4 bases and the V segment lost 3 bases, leaving 5 bases of the junction unmatched. The CDR3 extends over 16 amino acids. CDR3 in amino acids: CASSFSGAMGANVLTF. The DNA of the CDR3 is TGTGCCAGCAGCTTTAGCGGGGCTATGGGGGCCAACGTCCTGACTTTC.

This chain links TRBV21-1 with TRBJ2-7; TRBD1 is the table's D call, not checked against the DNA. TRBV21-1 is noted as a pseudogene. This CDR3 comprises 14 residues. CDR3 DNA: TGTGCCAGCAGCAATCCGACAGTCCCCTACGAGCAGTACTTC. It encodes CASSNPTVPYEQYF.

In this sample, this clone turned up a few times. The rearrangement joins TRBV5-8 to TRBJ1-4, with D perhaps TRBD1 (5 bases). The CDR3 has 16 residues. Germline loops: CDR1 SGHTS, CDR2 YDEGEE. V was cut by 4 bases and J by 3 bases, with 16 bases left in between. The CDR3 nucleotides read TGTGCCAGCAGCCTGCCCCGGACACCTTCTAATGAAAAACTGTTTTTT. Its translation: CASSLPRTPSNEKLFF.

The chain combines TRBV30 with TRBJ1-4, with a weak D call TRBD1 (6 bases). The CDR3 totals 14 residues. V lost 4 bases to trimming and J lost 8 bases, with 17 bases between them. Per the germline V gene, CDR1 is GTSNPN and CDR2 is SVGIG (reference sequence). Written as DNA, the CDR3 is TGTGCCTGGACCAGGGCAGGGGAGCGGGAAAAACTGTTTTTT. This codes for CAWTRAGEREKLFF.